The 32 T cell receptor beta chains listed next were all sequenced from one sample in a study of Graves' ophthalmopathy and Graves' hyperthyroidism. The authors amplified TCR beta CDR3 regions, and they did so from RNA transcripts for repertoire sequencing. The first-round RT-PCR employed HTBI primers together with the Qiagen OneStep RT-PCR kit. A multiplex PCR was then performed as the second round. Via MiXCR, TCRdb re-called the multiplex PCR reads, giving one row per CDR3 protein. Of approximately 410,000 distinct CDR3 sequences listed, just over 15% are singletons. Specimen: peripheral blood. All receptors derive from a woman between 18 and 29 years old with stable Graves' hyperthyroidism.

This clonotype was observed many times. The V and J genes are TRBV12-3 or TRBV12-4 and TRBJ1-2; tentatively, D is TRBD1 (5 bases). CDR3 size: 14 residues. Trimming cost V 0 bases and J 3 bases, with 8 bases left between them. CDR3 bases: TGTGCCAGCAGTTTAGCGGGGGGAGACTATGGCTACACCTTC. This sequence encodes CASSLAGGDYGYTF.

This clonotype was recorded many times. V usage is TRBV24-1 and J usage is TRBJ1-5; no firm D call. This CDR3 contains 13 residues. Germline-derived CDR1 and CDR2 are KGHDR and SFDVKD. V lost 1 base and J lost 7, with 7 bases in between. The CDR3 coding sequence is TGTGCCACCAGTGATTTAGGGCGCCAGCCCCAGCATTTT. It encodes CATSDLGRQPQHF.

This clonotype appeared once. The chain employs TRBV6-2 or TRBV6-3 and TRBJ2-7; D unresolved. Germline V gene lookup returns CDR1 MNHEY and CDR2 SVGEGT. This CDR3 region has 16 residues. V was shortened by 0 bases and J by 1 base, with 13 bases between the two germline ends. CDR3: CASSYSTAGRSYEQYF. The CDR3 DNA reads TGTGCCAGCAGTTACTCGACGGCAGGCCGTTCCTACGAGCAGTACTTC.

The sample holds many counts of this clonotype. The rearrangement links TRBV7-3 to TRBJ2-5; D possibly corresponds to TRBD2 (6 bases). Trimming removed 5 bases at V and 8 bases at J, with 15 bases between. The CDR3 extends over 13 amino acids. Germline V gene data show CDR1 as SGHTA and CDR2 as FQGTGA. The CDR3, as DNA: TGTGCCAGCAGCGGGGGACGGGGAGGTACCCAGTACTTC. As protein: CASSGGRGGTQYF.

This clonotype showed up many times. The rearrangement joins TRBV11-1 to TRBJ1-1; 8 bases align to TRBD1. The V gene end was trimmed by 1 base and the J gene end by 4 bases; junction bases not matched to a gene: 5. This CDR3 has 15 residues. Looked up from germline, CDR1 is SGHAT and CDR2 is FQDESV (reference sequence). In DNA, the CDR3 is TGTGCCAGCAGCTTAGGCGACAGGGGAGGCACTGAAGCTTTCTTT. Translating it yields CASSLGDRGGTEAFF. The variable domain in full, with the rest retrieved from reference TRBV11-1 and TRBJ1-1, is EAEVAQSPRYKITEKSQAVAFWCDPISGHATLYWYRQILGQGPELLVQFQDESVVDDSQLPKDRFSAERLKGVDSTLKIQPAELGDSAMYLCASSLGDRGGTEAFFGQGTRLTVV.

The chain is built from TRBV9 and TRBJ2-7, with 7 bases identical to TRBD1. The CDR3 extends over 15 amino acids. J lost 2 bases, V lost 0 bases, and 5 bases had no gene match. Per germline, CDR1 SGDLS and CDR2 YYNGEE. The CDR3 coding sequence is TGTGCCAGCAGCGTAGGTGGGACAGAAGCCTACGAGCAGTACTTC. This gives the protein CASSVGGTEAYEQYF.

This clonotype was observed a few times. This may stem from a read error, because a much larger clone lies one nucleotide away. The chain carries TRBV7-8 and TRBJ2-2; a possible D gene is TRBD2 (6 bases). Germline CDR1 reads SGHVS; CDR2 reads FQNEAQ. The CDR3 is made up of 17 amino acids. V lost 5 bases and J lost 1, with 17 bases in between. In DNA, the CDR3 is TGTGCCAGCAGCGACTGCCGGGACTCAAAGAACACCGGGGAGCTGTTTTTT. As protein: CASSDCRDSKNTGELFF.

This clonotype was recorded at least ten times. The rearrangement links TRBV29-1 to TRBJ1-1; D ambiguous. Germline loops: CDR1 SQVTM, CDR2 ANQGSEA. The V end was cut by 1 base, the J end by 3 bases, with 9 bases between. This CDR3 contains 13 residues. The CDR3 loop is CSVEGTVYTEAFF. The CDR3, as DNA: TGCAGCGTTGAAGGGACGGTGTACACTGAAGCTTTCTTT.

This clonotype was detected ten times or more. The chain recombines TRBV11-3 with TRBJ1-1; no clear D gene. CDR1 and CDR2 from the germline V gene are SGHNT and YENEEA. V lost 3 bases to trimming and J lost 4 bases, with 12 bases between them. The CDR3 runs to 14 residues. Here the CDR3 reads CASSFEGWATEAFF. The CDR3, as DNA: TGTGCCAGCAGCTTTGAGGGTTGGGCCACTGAAGCTTTCTTT.

This clonotype was recorded at least ten times. The chain combines TRBV6-1 with TRBJ1-3; D perhaps matches TRBD1 (5 bases). V was pared by 6 bases and J by 4 bases, with 13 bases between. Germline CDR1 reads MNHNS; CDR2 reads SASEGT. The CDR3 is 14 residues long. CDR3 residues: CASRPQGVGNTIYF. The CDR3 bases are TGTGCCAGCAGACCTCAGGGTGTCGGAAACACCATATATTTT.

This clonotype came up many times. The CDR3 DNA sequence: TGCGCCAGCAGCCAGCGACAGGGGCACACTGAAGCTTTCTTT. It specifies CASSQRQGHTEAFF. The genes are TRBV4-1 and TRBJ1-1, with TRBD1 matching over 8 bases. The CDR3 has 14 amino acids. V dropped 3 bases and J dropped 3; count of bases not matched to a gene: 3. Germline V gene sequence: CDR1 MGHRA, CDR2 YSYEKL.

This clonotype was detected ten times or more. V and J are TRBV6-1 and TRBJ1-3; maybe TRBD1 (6 bases). The V and J ends lost 4 bases and 0 bases respectively, with 13 bases between them. The germline V gene has CDR1 MNHNS and CDR2 SASEGT. There are 16 residues in the CDR3. The DNA for the CDR3 is TGTGCCAGCAGTGTTGGACAGCCCAACTCTGGAAACACCATATATTTT. Translating it yields CASSVGQPNSGNTIYF.

This clonotype was picked up a small number of times. The chain is built from TRBV7-2 and TRBJ2-5, with 9 nucleotides matching TRBD2. The CDR3 is made up of 16 amino acids. Losses at the gene ends were 5 bases for V and 4 bases for J; bases not matched to a gene: 11. Germline values: CDR1 SGHTA, CDR2 FQGNSA. The CDR3 here is CASSPGGRGGGETQYF. DNA of the CDR3: TGTGCCAGCAGCCCTGGCGGGCGGGGGGGCGGAGAGACCCAGTACTTC.

This chain joins TRBV24-1 and TRBJ2-5, with D unresolved. CDR1 is KGHDR and CDR2 is SFDVKD in the germline V gene. The CDR3 is made up of 15 amino acids. V lost 3 bases to trimming and J lost 9 bases, with 19 bases between them. The CDR3 reads CATSDRASSKSAQYF. The CDR3 DNA reads TGTGCCACCAGTGATAGGGCCTCCTCCAAGAGTGCCCAGTACTTC.

This clonotype was counted at least ten times. The rearrangement uses TRBV20-1 and TRBJ1-3; D not certain. This CDR3 is 15 amino acids long. V was shortened by 0 bases and J by 0 bases, with 9 bases between the two germline ends. Germline V gene lookup returns CDR1 DFQATT and CDR2 SNEGSKA (reference sequence). The CDR3 protein is CSARDRRHSGNTIYF. Written as DNA, the CDR3 is TGCAGTGCTAGAGATCGCCGGCACTCTGGAAACACCATATATTTT.

CDR3 in amino acids: CASSYLNPGPQETQYF. CDR3 DNA sequence: TGTGCCAGCAGTTACCTGAATCCGGGACCTCAAGAGACCCAGTACTTC. The chain employs TRBV6-5 and TRBJ2-5, with D perhaps TRBD1 or TRBD2 (5 bases each). The CDR3 is 16 amino acids. Germline CDR1 is MNHEY and CDR2 is SVGAGI. The ends were cut back, 2 bases at V and 2 bases at J, with 15 bases in the middle.

Remarks on this clonotype: A single base separates this from a much larger clone, so it may be a read error. The V call is TRBV7-2, the J call TRBJ2-7; TRBD2 is a possible D gene (5 bases). The CDR3 has 13 amino acids. Germline CDR1 and CDR2: SGHTA and FQGNSA. The CDR3 nucleotides read TGTGTCAGCAGCCCGGACTTGACCTACGAGCAGTACTTC. It specifies CVSSPDLTYEQYF.

Many counts were recorded for this clonotype. The chain recombines TRBV12-3 or TRBV12-4 with TRBJ2-2; D may correspond to TRBD1 or TRBD2 (6 bases each). There are 15 residues in the CDR3. The V and J ends lost 4 bases and 6 bases respectively, with 15 bases between them. CDR3 nucleotide sequence: TGTGCCAGCAGTTCGGTCGGGGGACACGCCGGGGAGCTGTTTTTT. Protein product: CASSSVGGHAGELFF.

This clonotype was picked up many times. This chain links TRBV4-2 with TRBJ1-2, with D uncertain. CDR1 and CDR2 (germline): LGHNA, YNFKEQ. The V and J ends lost 3 bases and 0 bases respectively, with 11 bases between them. The CDR3 is made up of 15 amino acids. The CDR3 coding sequence is TGTGCCAGCAGCCAGGCGGGGAAAGCTAACTATGGCTACACCTTC. It codes for CASSQAGKANYGYTF.

This clonotype has at least ten counts. The chain recombines TRBV12-3 or TRBV12-4 with TRBJ1-2; D ambiguous. The CDR3 has 11 residues. The germline V and J ends were trimmed by 5 bases and 7 bases, with 8 bases remaining between them. As DNA, the CDR3 is TGTGCCAGCAGTCGTATAAGTGGCTACACCTTC. It codes for CASSRISGYTF.

About this clonotype itself: A read error may be the cause here, since a much bigger clone is one base away. This chain links TRBV5-1 with TRBJ2-7; 10 bases fit TRBD1. CDR1 is SGHRS and CDR2 is YFSETQ in the germline V gene. Germline trimming cut 3 bases from V and 1 base from J; bases unmatched to any gene: 4. This CDR3 has 15 residues. The DNA for the CDR3 is TGCGCCAGCAGCTCCTGGGACAGGGGTTCCTACGAGCAGTACTTC. Its protein product is CASSSWDRGSYEQYF.

This clonotype has a count of ten or more. CDR3 DNA sequence: TGTGCCAGTAGTATGGGAGTAATGAACACTGAAGCTTTCTTT. Its protein is CASSMGVMNTEAFF. This chain uses TRBV19 with TRBJ1-1; no definite D call. This CDR3 has 14 amino acids. V lost 3 bases to trimming and J lost 0 bases, with 8 bases between them. Germline CDR1 LNHDA, CDR2 SQIVND (reference sequence).

This clonotype was seen a few times. DNA for the CDR3: TGTGCCAGCACGCTACGACCGGTCCCTCCCGGGGAGCTGTTTTTT. This gives the protein CASTLRPVPPGELFF. The chain employs TRBV6-1 and TRBJ2-2; no reliable D call. The CDR3 has 15 residues. Trimming pared 7 bases from V and 6 bases from J, leaving 18 bases between. Germline CDR1 is MNHNS and CDR2 is SASEGT.

A remark on this clonotype: It is likely a read error, because the conserved phenylalanine at the end of the CDR3 is missing. The rearrangement joins TRBV20-1 to TRBJ2-2; 8 bases map to TRBD2. The germline gives CDR1 DFQATT, CDR2 SNEGSKA (reference sequence). The trim removed 5 bases at V and 4 bases at J, leaving 15 bases unmatched. The CDR3 loop spans 17 amino acids. CDR3: CSARVFRRGGPTGELFV. CDR3 bases: TGCAGTGCTCGGGTATTCCGACGGGGGGGACCCACCGGGGAGCTGTTTGTT.

This clonotype was observed many times. The chain links TRBV19 to TRBJ2-7, with D perhaps TRBD2 (6 bases). V was clipped by 8 bases and J by 7 bases, with 21 bases between them. Germline CDR1 is LNHDA and CDR2 is SQIVND (reference sequence). CDR3 size: 14 residues. The CDR3 nucleotides are TGTGCCAGTTCTCCCCGGGACTTTCTAAGAGAGCAGTACTTC. Translation: CASSPRDFLREQYF.

There are many counts of this clonotype. This rearrangement joins TRBV7-9 to TRBJ1-2, with D perhaps matching TRBD1 (6 bases). The germline V gene encodes CDR1 SEHNR and CDR2 FQNEAQ (reference sequence). With 3 bases removed from V and 6 bases from J, the gap between germline ends came to 14 bases. The CDR3 runs to 14 residues. CDR3 sequence (DNA): TGTGCCAGCAGCTTGGACAGCCTCCTGCATGGCTACACCTTC. Its translation: CASSLDSLLHGYTF.

This clonotype was recorded many times. V gene TRBV12-3 or TRBV12-4 combines with J gene TRBJ2-7; 8 nucleotides agree with TRBD1. This CDR3 contains 15 residues. Trimming cost V 4 bases and J 1 base; bases outside gene matches: 6. CDR3 residues: CASSWGQAPSYEQYF. CDR3 in DNA: TGTGCCAGCAGTTGGGGACAGGCCCCATCCTACGAGCAGTACTTC.

This clonotype was counted many times. The genes are TRBV12-3 or TRBV12-4 and TRBJ1-2, with D perhaps TRBD1 (5 bases). The length of the CDR3 is 15 residues. V lost 5 bases and J lost 5, with 18 bases in between. CDR3 residues: CASSPRGDSWYGYTF. In DNA form, the CDR3 reads TGTGCCAGCAGTCCCCGAGGAGACAGTTGGTATGGCTACACCTTC.

There are many counts of this clonotype. The rearrangement joins TRBV19 to TRBJ1-5; D might be TRBD1 (6 bases). The CDR3 is 16 amino acids. V lost 4 bases, J lost 3 bases, and 16 bases lay in between. Germline CDR1 is LNHDA and CDR2 is SQIVND (reference sequence). CDR3 nucleotide sequence: TGTGCCAGTAGTAAGAAAAGGGGGGCTGACAATCAGCCCCAGCATTTT. Its translation: CASSKKRGADNQPQHF.

The V and J genes are TRBV25-1 and TRBJ2-5; D may be TRBD2 (5 bases). This CDR3 is 12 amino acids long. V was trimmed by 5 bases and J by 7 bases, leaving 11 bases between them. Germline values: CDR1 MGHDK, CDR2 SYGVNS. The CDR3 coding sequence is TGTGCCAGCAGTATCCTAGGAGGGACCCAGTACTTC. This sequence encodes CASSILGGTQYF.

This clonotype was counted a single time. The genes are TRBV28 and TRBJ1-5; 8 bases match TRBD1. With 7 bases clipped from V and 7 bases from J, the junction kept 12 bases outside the gene matches. The CDR3 runs to 15 residues. Germline lookup yields CDR1 MDHEN and CDR2 SYDVKM. The CDR3 nucleotides read TGTGCCAGCAACCCCACGGGACAGGTTGGCCAGCCCCAGCATTTT. Its protein is CASNPTGQVGQPQHF.

The sample holds many counts of this clonotype. The chain combines TRBV5-1 with TRBJ1-1, with 7 bases matching TRBD1. The germline CDR1 and CDR2 sequences are SGHRS and YFSETQ. The CDR3 is made up of 15 amino acids. With V trimmed by 3 bases and J by 1 base, 6 bases remained unmatched. The CDR3 is CASSYAGTANTEAFF. The CDR3 coding sequence is TGCGCCAGCAGCTATGCCGGGACAGCGAACACTGAAGCTTTCTTT.